These T cell receptor beta chains were read from a single sample in a study of read filtering for tumor transcriptome and immune sequencing. TCRdb independently ran MiXCR on the reads; one entry per CDR3 protein. This sample has approximately 59,000 distinct CDR3 sequences; approximately 13% occur once, and the top ten carry approximately 16%. The sequencing sample was made of a population of CD138-negative cells sorted from bone marrow. The receptors come from a donor aged 40 or older with multiple myeloma. Each CDR3 is given with its conserved first and last residue. A D gene is named only where the DNA matches it firmly. Clone size is shown for a subset of rows, as once, few, many or a class of expanded clone.

D,J,size,V,DNA,CDR3
NA,TRBJ2-2,many,TRBV11-2,TGTGCCAGCAGCCGAGCGGGCCTAGGCGGGGAGCTGTTTTTT,CASSRAGLGGELFF
NA,TRBJ1-5,NA,TRBV6-5,TGTGCCAACACGGTCGCTGTTAGCAATCAGCCCCAGCATTTT,CANTVAVSNQPQHF
TRBD1,TRBJ2-2,many,TRBV6-6,TGTGCCAGCAGTTACTCGACAGGGGTGAACACCGGGGAGCTGTTTTTT,CASSYSTGVNTGELFF
NA,TRBJ1-1,many,TRBV28,TGTGCCAGCACCAGAAACCTTAACACTGAAGCTTTCTTT,CASTRNLNTEAFF
TRBD1,TRBJ1-4,few,TRBV19,TGTGCCAGCCGTGATACAGGGGGCAGTGAAAAACTGTTTTTT,CASRDTGGSEKLFF
TRBD1,TRBJ2-3,many,TRBV20-1,TGCAGTGCTTGGACAGGGGGCGGGACAGATACGCAGTATTTT,CSAWTGGGTDTQYF
TRBD2,TRBJ2-5,many,TRBV20-1,TGCAGTGCCGGTCAGGCTAGCGGGGGGGCCTGGGGTGAGACCCAGTACTTC,CSAGQASGGAWGETQYF
NA,TRBJ2-1,many,TRBV12-5,TGTGCTAGTGGTTTGGTACTGGGGGACAAACACAATGAGCAGTTCTTC,CASGLVLGDKHNEQFF
NA,TRBJ2-2,many,TRBV4-1,TGCGCCAGCAGCCAAGAAGGTCCGGAGTTAGGCTACGCGAACACCGGGGAGCTGTTTTTT,CASSQEGPELGYANTGELFF
TRBD1,TRBJ2-3,NA,TRBV29-1,TGCAGCGTTGGGAGGGACAGGGGCACAGATACGCAGTATTTT,CSVGRDRGTDTQYF
TRBD1,TRBJ2-3,many,TRBV5-1,TGCGCCAGCAGAATCGACAGGGGAAATACGCAGTATTTT,CASRIDRGNTQYF
NA,TRBJ1-1,few,TRBV6-2/TRBV6-3,TGTGCCAGCAGAATCACAGGGATAACTAACACTGAAGCTTTCTTT,CASRITGITNTEAFF
NA,TRBJ2-1,NA,TRBV24-1,TGTGCCACCAGTAATAGCGCCTCCGCCCATGAGCAGTTCTTC,CATSNSASAHEQFF
TRBD2,TRBJ2-7,many,TRBV28,TGTGCCAGTTTACAGGGCGGGGGGGCCTACGAGCAGTACTTC,CASLQGGGAYEQYF